This T cell receptor (beta chain) emerged from a study of blood T cell repertoires in COVID-19. The assay was immunoSEQ multiplex PCR, and TCRdb's table has in-frame clones only and misses some. The sample lists 98,000 or so clones; around nine tenths were seen once. The ends were cut back, 0 bases at V and 6 bases at J, with 14 bases in the middle. The CDR3 runs to 15 residues. Germline CDR1 and CDR2: SGHRS and YFSETQ. Sequenced input: peripheral blood. The V call is TRBV5-1, the J call TRBJ2-3, with a weak D call TRBD1 (6 bases). The TCR sequence derives from a man between 60 and 75 years old with COVID-19, enrolled during active disease. The CDR3 sequence is CASSLGPGVGDTQYF. The CDR3 DNA sequence: TGCGCCAGCAGCTTGGGACCAGGGGTCGGGGATACGCAGTATTTT.